This T cell receptor beta chain originates from a study of post-analysis software for immune sequencing data. Overall study context: The cohort encompassed relapsing-remitting, secondary progressive and progressive-relapsing multiple sclerosis disease courses. Regarding the study as a whole: Multiple sclerosis was associated with a significant reduction in normalized Chao1 diversity relative to controls. Compared with controls, patients had more of about 5 TRBV segments, including TRBV5-6, TRBV5-1 and TRBV20-1.

cDNA libraries of TCR beta carried unique molecular identifiers. Using its own MiXCR run on the PCR reads, TCRdb lists one record per CDR3 protein. The sample has some 800,000 distinct CDR3 sequences, more than 45% seen once. Concerning this clonotype itself: The antigen is not known.

This CDR3 has 14 residues. V was shortened by 1 base and J by 6 bases, with 11 bases between the two germline ends. The germline CDR1 and CDR2 sequences are SGHRS and YFSETQ. The TCR originated in a girl aged 5 to 17 with multiple sclerosis. V and J are TRBV5-1 and TRBJ2-1; tentatively, D is TRBD1 or TRBD2 (5 bases each). The sample taken for sequencing was blood. CDR3 bases: TGCGCCAGCAGCTTGCGGGATAGGGGCAATGAGCAGTTCTTC. Translating gives CASSLRDRGNEQFF.